The clone carrying this T cell receptor (beta chain) occurred many times. One entry per CDR3 protein, called by TCRdb with MiXCR from the 5' RACE reads. The sample contains 200,000 to 250,000 distinct CDR3 sequences, roughly 7.1% of which appear only once. These data come from a study of identical twins. CDR1 is SGDLS, CDR2 YYNGEE, per germline. V was pared by 3 bases and J by 4 bases, with 20 bases of the junction left unmatched. The CDR3 spans 20 residues. The sample also formed part of further work on T cells expressing NK-cell markers. This second report adds: An anti-gamma-delta TCR antibody restricted sorting to alpha-beta TCR T cells in several experiments.

This chain uses TRBV9 with TRBJ2-2; TRBD2 matches 8 bases. Sequenced input: CD8+ T cells sorted from blood. The receptor was isolated from a woman aged 18-29 years in good health. Here the CDR3 DNA reads TGTGCCAGCAGCGGACCCAACCCAGCGGGGGACAATATGGGCACCGGGGAGCTGTTTTTT. Translating gives CASSGPNPAGDNMGTGELFF.